These T cell receptor beta chains were read from a single sample in a study of shared T cell receptors in the human thymus. Sequencing was performed with immunoSEQ multiplex PCR; in TCRdb, only in-frame clones are kept and a portion is missing. The data show around 65,000 clones, about 95% seen once. Sequencing used thymocytes. The receptor set was obtained from a human donor. Each CDR3 is given with its conserved first and last residue. A D gene is named only where the DNA matches it firmly. Where a row states a size, it is once, few, many or the class of an expanded clone; other rows omit it.

v_gene	j_gene	d_gene	abundance	CDR3nt	CDR3aa
TRBV14	TRBJ2-2	TRBD2	.	TGTGCCAGCAGCCAAGTCCGGGGGGACCCTGGGACCGGGGAGCTGTTTTTT	CASSQVRGDPGTGELFF
TRBV5-8	TRBJ1-5	.	.	TGTGCCAGCAGCCTAAAGGCAGTCAGGGGACGCGATCAGCCCCAGCATTTT	CASSLKAVRGRDQPQHF
TRBV6-6	TRBJ2-5	.	once	TGTGCCAGCAGTTACTATAACAGCTTACTAGAGACCCAGTACTTC	CASSYYNSLLETQYF
TRBV15	TRBJ2-7	TRBD1	once	TGTGCCACCAGCAGAGATCCTCATGGGAGGGGACAGGGTGGCCCCTACGAGCAGTACTTC	CATSRDPHGRGQGGPYEQYF
TRBV5-1	TRBJ2-7	TRBD2	.	TGCGCCAGCAGCTTGGGGACTAGCGGCGCTAACCTCAAGCAGTACTTC	CASSLGTSGANLKQYF
TRBV18	TRBJ1-1	TRBD1	.	TGTGCCAGCTCACCAAACAGGGGGCGGGACACTGAAGCTTTCTTT	CASSPNRGRDTEAFF
TRBV19	TRBJ1-6	TRBD1	.	TGTGCCAGTAGTATTTACAGGGGGGATTCACCCCTCCACTTT	CASSIYRGDSPLHF
TRBV5-4	TRBJ2-3	.	.	TGTGCCAGCAGCTTGATGGGGTTAGGAGCAGATACGCAGTATTTT	CASSLMGLGADTQYF
TRBV29-1	TRBJ1-2	TRBD1	.	TGCAGCGTTCAGACCTATCAACCGGGACAGAGCCGTTGTGATTCGTCCGGTTACGGCTACACCTTC	CSVQTYQPGQSRCDSSGYGYTF
TRBV28	TRBJ1-6	.	.	TGTGCCAGCCGCAAAAGGGAGCACCAAGGGCTTGGTTCACCCCTCCACTTT	CASRKREHQGLGSPLHF
TRBV5-4	TRBJ1-1	TRBD1	.	TGTGCCAGCAGCTGGCTCGGACAGGGCACTGAAGCTTTCTTT	CASSWLGQGTEAFF
TRBV5-6	TRBJ1-2	.	.	TGTGCCAGCAGCTTGGATAAGTTCCCCTTTAACTATGGCTACACCTTC	CASSLDKFPFNYGYTF
TRBV11-3	TRBJ2-3	.	.	TGTGCCAGCAGCTTAATGAGCGGTGGCACAGATACGCAGTATTTT	CASSLMSGGTDTQYF
TRBV15	TRBJ2-3	.	.	TGTGCCACCAGCAGGCACAGGGTTGGGGGCACAGATACGCAGTATTTT	CATSRHRVGGTDTQYF
TRBV7-5	TRBJ1-1	.	.	.	CVRSVGGGTTEAFF
TRBV27	TRBJ2-1	TRBD2	.	TGTGCCAGCAGTTTATATGTAGCGGGGGGCAATGAGCAGTTCTTC	CASSLYVAGGNEQFF
TRBV5-5	TRBJ2-3	.	.	TGTGCCAGCAGCGGCGGCAGCACAGATACGCAGTATTTT	CASSGGSTDTQYF
TRBV4-2	TRBJ1-2	TRBD1	once	TGTGCCAGCAGCGGGACAGGGATCACATCGGATGGCTACACCTTC	CASSGTGITSDGYTF
TRBV6-6	TRBJ2-1	.	once	TGTGCCAGCAGTTTAGCGACACCCCAAATCCCTAATGAGCAGTTCTTC	CASSLATPQIPNEQFF
TRBV2	TRBJ1-1	.	.	TGTGCCAGCACCGAGGAGGGGGGCACTGAAGCTTTCTTT	CASTEEGGTEAFF
TRBV7-3	TRBJ2-5	.	.	TGTGCTAGCAGCACCAGTGAGACCCAGTACTTC	CASSTSETQYF
TRBV7-8	TRBJ1-3	.	.	TGTGCCAGCAGCTTAAGGGAGCAGGTACCCTCTGGAAACACCATATATTTT	CASSLREQVPSGNTIYF